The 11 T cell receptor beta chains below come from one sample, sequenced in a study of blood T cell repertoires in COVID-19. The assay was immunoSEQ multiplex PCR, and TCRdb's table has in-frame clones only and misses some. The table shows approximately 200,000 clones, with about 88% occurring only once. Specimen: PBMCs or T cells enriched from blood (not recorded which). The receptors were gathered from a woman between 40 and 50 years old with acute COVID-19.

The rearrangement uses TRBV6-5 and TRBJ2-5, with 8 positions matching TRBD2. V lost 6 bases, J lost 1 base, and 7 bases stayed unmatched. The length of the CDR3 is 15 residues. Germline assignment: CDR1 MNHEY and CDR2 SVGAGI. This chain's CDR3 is CASRDRRGVQETQYF. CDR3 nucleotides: TGTGCCAGCAGAGACCGGCGGGGGGTCCAAGAGACCCAGTACTTC.

The chain's CDR3 is CASSPPGQGVYGYTF. Here the CDR3 DNA reads TGTGCCAGTAGTCCCCCGGGACAGGGAGTCTATGGCTACACCTTC. The rearrangement uses TRBV19 and TRBJ1-2; 9 positions agree with TRBD1. This CDR3 has 15 residues. Looked up from germline, CDR1 is LNHDA and CDR2 is SQIVND (reference sequence). V trimming: 5 bases; J trimming: 4 bases; junction bases outside the gene matches: 8.

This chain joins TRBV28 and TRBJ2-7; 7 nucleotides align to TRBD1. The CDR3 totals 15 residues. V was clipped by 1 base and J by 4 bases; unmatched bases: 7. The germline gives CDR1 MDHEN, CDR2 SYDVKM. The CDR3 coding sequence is TGTGCCAGCAGTTTATTCCCAGGGGGTAGTTACGAGCAGTACTTC. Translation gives CASSLFPGGSYEQYF.

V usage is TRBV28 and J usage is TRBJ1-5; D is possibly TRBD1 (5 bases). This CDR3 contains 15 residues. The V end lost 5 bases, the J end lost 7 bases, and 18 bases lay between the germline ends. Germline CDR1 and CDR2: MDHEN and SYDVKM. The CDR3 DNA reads TGTGCCAGCAGTAGGACACTAAACCTCTACCAGCCCCAGCATTTT. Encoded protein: CASSRTLNLYQPQHF.

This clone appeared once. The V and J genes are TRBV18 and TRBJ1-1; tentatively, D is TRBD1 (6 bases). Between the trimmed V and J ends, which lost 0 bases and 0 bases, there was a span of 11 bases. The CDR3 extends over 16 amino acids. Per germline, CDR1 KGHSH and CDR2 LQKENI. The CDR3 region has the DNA TGTGCCAGCTCACCACCGAGAGGGGGGGTGAACACTGAAGCTTTCTTT. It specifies CASSPPRGGVNTEAFF.

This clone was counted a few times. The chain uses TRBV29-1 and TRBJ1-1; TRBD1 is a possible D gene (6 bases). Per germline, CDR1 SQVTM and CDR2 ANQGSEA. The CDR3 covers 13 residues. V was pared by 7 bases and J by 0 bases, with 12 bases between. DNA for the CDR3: TGCAGCGGAGGGGGATCCCTGAACACTGAAGCTTTCTTT. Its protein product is CSGGGSLNTEAFF. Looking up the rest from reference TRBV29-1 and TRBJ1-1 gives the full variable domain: SAVISQKPSRDICQRGTSLTIQCQVDSQVTMMFWYRQQPGQSLTLIATANQGSEATYESGFVIDKFPISRPNLTFSTLTVSNMSPEDSSIYLCSGGGSLNTEAFFGQGTRLTVV.

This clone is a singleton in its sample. CDR3 in amino acids: CAWSPTGRTVSYEQYF. DNA of the CDR3: TGTGCCTGGAGTCCGACAGGGAGGACTGTCTCCTACGAGCAGTACTTC. The genes are TRBV30 and TRBJ2-7, with D possibly matching TRBD1 (7 bases). Per the germline V gene, CDR1 is GTSNPN and CDR2 is SVGIG (reference sequence). This CDR3 spans 16 amino acids. Deletions cut 2 bases from V and 0 bases from J, with 17 bases between.

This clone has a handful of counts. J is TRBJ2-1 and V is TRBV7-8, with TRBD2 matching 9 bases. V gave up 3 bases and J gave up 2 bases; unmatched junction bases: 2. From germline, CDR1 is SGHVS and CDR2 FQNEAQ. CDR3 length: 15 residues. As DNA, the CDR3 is TGTGCCAGCAGCTTCAGCGGGAGGACCTACAATGAGCAGTTCTTC. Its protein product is CASSFSGRTYNEQFF.

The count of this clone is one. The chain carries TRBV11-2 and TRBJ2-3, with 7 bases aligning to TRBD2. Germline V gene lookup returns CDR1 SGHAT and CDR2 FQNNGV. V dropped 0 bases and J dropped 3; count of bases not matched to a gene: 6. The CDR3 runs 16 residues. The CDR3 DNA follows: TGTGCCAGCAGCTTAGAGGGGTCGGGGGGAACAGATACGCAGTATTTT. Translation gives CASSLEGSGGTDTQYF.

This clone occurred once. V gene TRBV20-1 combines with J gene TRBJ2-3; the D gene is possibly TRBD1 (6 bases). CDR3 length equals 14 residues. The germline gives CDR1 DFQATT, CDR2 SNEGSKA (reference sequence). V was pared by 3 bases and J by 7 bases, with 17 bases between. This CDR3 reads CSASGDTAVHTQYF. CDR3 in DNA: TGCAGTGCTAGTGGGGACACGGCCGTCCATACGCAGTATTTT.

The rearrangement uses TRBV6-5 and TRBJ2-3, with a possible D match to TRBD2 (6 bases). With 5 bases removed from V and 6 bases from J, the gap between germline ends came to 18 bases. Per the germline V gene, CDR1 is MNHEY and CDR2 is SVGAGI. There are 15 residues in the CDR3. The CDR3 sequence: CASSLLVPEGDTQYF. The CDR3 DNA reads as TGTGCCAGCAGTCTTTTGGTCCCGGAGGGGGATACGCAGTATTTT.